This T cell receptor beta chain was found in a study of identical twins. cDNA molecules carried unique molecular identifiers, and template switching added a universal primer site. TCRdb re-analysed the 5' RACE reads in MiXCR, keeping a single row per CDR3 protein. The sample lists approximately 700,000 distinct CDR3 sequences, around 6% occurring once. This clonotype was seen only a few times. The antigen is unknown. Germline CDR1 and CDR2: SEHNR and FQNEAQ (reference sequence). The ends were cut back, 6 bases at V and 4 bases at J, with 9 bases in the middle. The CDR3 totals 12 residues. Study-wide findings and caveats: The same donors were not followed; conclusions instead depended on cross-sectional statistical analysis. Sequences that were out-of-frame, alpha and twin-shared displayed an excess of low generation probability. The more abundant beta clonotypes in cord blood had fewer insertions, and memory repertoires did not show this.

The sample consisted of naive T cells sorted from blood. The V and J genes are TRBV7-9 and TRBJ2-5, with D possibly being TRBD2 (6 bases). The clonotype comes from a man younger than 30 in good health. CDR3 residues: CASRRSGETQYF. CDR3 in DNA: TGTGCCAGCAGGCGTAGCGGAGAGACCCAGTACTTC.